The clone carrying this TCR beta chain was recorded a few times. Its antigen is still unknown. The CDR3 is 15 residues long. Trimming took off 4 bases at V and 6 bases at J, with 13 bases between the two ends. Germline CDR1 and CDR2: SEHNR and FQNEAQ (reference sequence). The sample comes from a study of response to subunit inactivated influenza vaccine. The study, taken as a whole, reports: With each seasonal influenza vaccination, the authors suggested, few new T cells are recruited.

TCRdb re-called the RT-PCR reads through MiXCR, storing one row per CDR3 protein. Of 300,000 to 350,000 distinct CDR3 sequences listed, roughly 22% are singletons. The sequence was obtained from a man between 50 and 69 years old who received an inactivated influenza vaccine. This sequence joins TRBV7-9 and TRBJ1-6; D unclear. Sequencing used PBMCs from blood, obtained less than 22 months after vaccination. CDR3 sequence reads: CASSSAREGNSPLHF. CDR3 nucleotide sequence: TGTGCCAGCAGCTCAGCGCGGGAGGGTAATTCACCCCTCCACTTT.